The 13 T cell receptor beta chains presented below share a single source sample, sequenced in a study of blood T cell repertoires in COVID-19. Produced via immunoSEQ multiplex PCR; TCRdb's table is partial and in-frame only. Of about 48,000 clones listed, about 77% were seen once; the top ten hold roughly 21%. Sequencing was carried out using peripheral blood. Receptor source: a human donor with active or convalescent COVID-19. The donor label of this sample is uncertain.

The rearrangement uses TRBV4-1 and TRBJ2-4, with D possibly being TRBD1 (5 bases). Germline lookup yields CDR1 MGHRA and CDR2 YSYEKL. This CDR3 spans 14 amino acids. Trimming cost V 0 bases and J 10 bases, with 13 bases left between them. In nucleotides, the CDR3 is TGCGCCAGCAGCCAAGAAGGCGACAGTACGATTCAGTACTTC. This gives the protein CASSQEGDSTIQYF.

The J gene is TRBJ1-2, the V gene TRBV5-4; weak D call: TRBD1 (5 bases). Trimming pared 4 bases from V and 4 bases from J, leaving 14 bases between. CDR1 and CDR2 from the germline V gene are SGHNT and YYREEE (reference sequence). This CDR3 region has 14 residues. The CDR3 DNA is TGTGCCAGCAGCGCGTTACAGGAAAGCTATGGCTACACCTTC. Its protein product is CASSALQESYGYTF.

This rearrangement joins TRBV19 to TRBJ1-5, with 7 bases that match TRBD1. CDR1 is LNHDA and CDR2 is SQIVND in the germline V gene (reference sequence). The trim removed 7 bases at V and 3 bases at J, leaving 6 bases unmatched. This CDR3 spans 14 amino acids. The CDR3 sequence: CASNQGQFNQPQHF. DNA of the CDR3: TGTGCCAGTAACCAGGGACAGTTCAATCAGCCCCAGCATTTT.

The chain recombines TRBV19 with TRBJ2-7; 11 nucleotides agree with TRBD1. The CDR3 runs to 18 residues. Trimming removed 3 bases from V and 0 bases from J; junction bases left unmatched: 10. Germline CDR1 LNHDA, CDR2 SQIVND (reference sequence). The CDR3, as DNA: TGTGCCAGTAGTATCGAGTACGCCGGGACAGGGGGCTCCTACGAGCAGTACTTC. Protein: CASSIEYAGTGGSYEQYF.

The V call is TRBV2, the J call TRBJ2-5, with TRBD1 identical over 7 bases. Unmatched junction bases numbered 1, after V lost 6 bases and J lost 0 bases. Germline loops: CDR1 SNHLY, CDR2 FYNNEI. This CDR3 is built from 13 residues. CDR3 in amino acids: CASSDRDQETQYF. CDR3 nucleotide sequence: TGTGCCAGCAGCGACAGGGACCAAGAGACCCAGTACTTC.

This clone was recorded only once. The rearrangement links TRBV4-1 to TRBJ2-5, with 9 bases fitting TRBD2. Germline CDR1 and CDR2: MGHRA and YSYEKL. Trimming at V came to 4 bases and at J to 3 bases, leaving 12 bases not matched to a gene. This CDR3 has 17 residues. As DNA, the CDR3 is TGCGCCAGCAGCCTAGGACTAGCGCGAGTGGGGGAAGAGACCCAGTACTTC. It specifies CASSLGLARVGEETQYF.

The chain uses TRBV5-5 and TRBJ1-1; tentatively, D is TRBD1 (5 bases). Germline V gives CDR1 SGHKS, CDR2 YYEKEE (reference sequence). CDR3 size: 15 residues. Trimming removed 3 bases at V and 1 base at J, with 13 bases between. The CDR3 bases are TGTGCCAGCAGCTCCACGACAGTTACGAACACTGAAGCTTTCTTT. Encoded protein: CASSSTTVTNTEAFF.

This clone was recorded many times. This chain joins TRBV5-1 and TRBJ1-5, with 9 bases lining up with TRBD1. Germline values: CDR1 SGHRS, CDR2 YFSETQ. The CDR3 length is 15 residues. Trimming took 2 bases from V and 4 from J; bases not matched to a gene: 4. The CDR3 DNA is TGCGCCAGCAGCTTCGGACAGGGGAAAAATCAGCCCCAGCATTTT. Its translation is CASSFGQGKNQPQHF.

The chain couples TRBV5-1 to TRBJ2-5; 7 nucleotides line up with TRBD1. Germline values: CDR1 SGHRS, CDR2 YFSETQ. J gave up 1 base and V 5 bases, and 2 bases lay outside the gene matches. There are 13 residues in the CDR3. The chain's CDR3 is CASRRGLQETQYF. Written as DNA, the CDR3 is TGCGCCAGCAGAAGGGGGCTCCAAGAGACCCAGTACTTC.

This chain links TRBV15 with TRBJ1-3; 9 bases are a match to TRBD1. This CDR3 is 15 amino acids long. Germline CDR1 LNHNV, CDR2 YYDKDF (reference sequence). The junction had 9 bases not matched to a gene; V was cut back by 8 bases and J by 4 bases. The chain's CDR3 is CATQGGQGFGNTIYF. CDR3 coding DNA: TGTGCCACCCAGGGAGGACAGGGGTTCGGAAACACCATATATTTT.

The CDR3 spells CASGTGDSPLHF. CDR3 nucleotide sequence: TGTGCCAGCGGGACGGGGGATTCACCCCTCCACTTT. The chain combines TRBV7-3 with TRBJ1-6; perhaps TRBD1 as D (5 bases). CDR1 is SGHTA, CDR2 FQGTGA, per germline. The germline V and J ends were trimmed by 8 bases and 8 bases, with 10 bases remaining between them. The CDR3 has 12 residues.

This chain joins TRBV27 and TRBJ2-3; 9 nucleotides agree with TRBD2. This CDR3 is 14 amino acids long. The germline gives CDR1 MNHEY, CDR2 SMNVEV (reference sequence). V trimming: 7 bases; J trimming: 6 bases; junction bases outside the gene matches: 8. The CDR3 sequence is CASTLAGVADTQYF. CDR3 in DNA: TGTGCCAGCACCTTAGCGGGAGTGGCGGATACGCAGTATTTT.

In the case of this clone: The sample contains more than one DNA sequence encoding this CDR3. This rearrangement joins TRBV27 to TRBJ2-1; 7 bases align to TRBD2. Germline assignment: CDR1 MNHEY and CDR2 SMNVEV (reference sequence). The CDR3 is made up of 14 amino acids. V was pared by 5 bases and J by 4 bases, with 5 bases of the junction left unmatched. CDR3 DNA sequence: TGTGCCAGCAGTCTGAGCGGGGCTTACAATGAGCAGTTCTTC. This gives the protein CASSLSGAYNEQFF.